Only a few counts were recorded for the clone carrying this T cell receptor (beta chain). The antigen remains undetermined. The CDR3 has 13 residues. From germline, CDR1 is MNHNS and CDR2 SASEGT. The V gene lost 6 bases and the J gene lost 4 bases, with 12 bases spanning the gap. This PCR relied on a set of 60 Vbeta primers and 13 Jbeta primers. Profiling relied on immunoSEQ multiplex PCR, and the TCRdb table lists in-frame clones only, not all of them. The sample consists of 95,000 to 130,000 clones, 9.5% of them appearing once. This entry belongs to a study of cytomegalovirus exposure and HLA in healthy donors. Study results and limitations: Later analysis suggested links between common viral pathogens and several top significant clusters. Most TCR beta V segments were productive about 87% or about 30% of the time in an earlier analysis. As a later analysis revealed, most CMV-associated TCR beta chains appeared HLA-restricted.

The receptor comes from a man between 25 and 39 years old in good health and CMV-seronegative. The chain uses TRBV6-1 and TRBJ1-1; weak D call: TRBD1 (6 bases). Sequenced sample: PBMCs. The CDR3 region has the DNA TGTGCCAGCAGGGAACCCAGGGGCACTGAAGCTTTCTTT. Translating gives CASREPRGTEAFF.